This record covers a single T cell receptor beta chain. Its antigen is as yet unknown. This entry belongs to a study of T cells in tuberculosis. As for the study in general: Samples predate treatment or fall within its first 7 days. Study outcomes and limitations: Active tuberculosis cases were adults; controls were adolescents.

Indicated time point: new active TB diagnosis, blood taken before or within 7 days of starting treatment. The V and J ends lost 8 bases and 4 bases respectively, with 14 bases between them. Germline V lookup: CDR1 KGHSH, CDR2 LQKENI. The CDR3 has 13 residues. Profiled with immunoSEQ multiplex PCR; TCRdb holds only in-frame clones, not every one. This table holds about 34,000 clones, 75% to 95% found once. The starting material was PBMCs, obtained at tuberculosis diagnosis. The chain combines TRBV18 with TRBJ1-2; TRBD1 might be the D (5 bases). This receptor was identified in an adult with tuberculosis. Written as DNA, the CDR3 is TGTGCCAGCCATCAGGGCTGGGGCTATGGCTACACCTTC. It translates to CASHQGWGYGYTF.